This T cell receptor (beta chain) comes out of a study of a mutant IDH1 vaccine in newly diagnosed glioma. The length of the CDR3 is 15 residues. TCRdb's copy holds only in-frame clones and misses some; the assay was immunoSEQ multiplex PCR. Here the sample spans about 56,000 clones, around 87% being singletons. Indicated time point: week 23, last vaccination. Every vaccine dose comprised 300 ug of mutant IDH1 20-mer peptide plus topical imiquimod. Patients carried new grade 3 or 4 IDH1-mutant astrocytomas lacking nuclear ATRX. For this clone: Antigen unknown.

V usage is TRBV21-1 and J usage is TRBJ1-5. TRBV21-1 is recorded as a pseudogene. This clonotype was obtained from a middle-aged man with glioma. The starting material was PBMCs, obtained from a glioma patient whose treatment included an IDH1 peptide vaccine. The CDR3 coding sequence is TGTGCCAGCAGCAAAGAGTTCCGGGAGTGGCAGCCCCAGCATTTT. This encodes CASSKEFREWQPQHF.